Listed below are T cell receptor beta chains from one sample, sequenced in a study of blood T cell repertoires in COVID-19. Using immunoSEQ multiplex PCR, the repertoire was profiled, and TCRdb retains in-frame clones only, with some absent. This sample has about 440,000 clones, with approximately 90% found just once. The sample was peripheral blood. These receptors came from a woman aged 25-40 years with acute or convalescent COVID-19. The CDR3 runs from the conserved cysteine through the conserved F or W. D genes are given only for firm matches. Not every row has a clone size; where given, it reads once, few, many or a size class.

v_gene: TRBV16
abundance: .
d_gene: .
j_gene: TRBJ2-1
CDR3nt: TGTGCCAGCAGCCGCGGCAGGGTCTACAATGAGCAGTTCTTC
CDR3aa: CASSRGRVYNEQFF

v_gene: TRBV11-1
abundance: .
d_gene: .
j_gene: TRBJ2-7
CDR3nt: TGTGCCAGCAGCTTAGCGCACGGTGACTACGAGCAGTACTTC
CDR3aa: CASSLAHGDYEQYF

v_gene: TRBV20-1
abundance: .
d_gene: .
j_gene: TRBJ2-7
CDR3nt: TGCAGCGCAGAAACAGGTTACGAGCAGTACTTC
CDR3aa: CSAETGYEQYF

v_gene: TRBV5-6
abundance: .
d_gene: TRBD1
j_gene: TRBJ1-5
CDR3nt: TGTGCCAGCTCGGGCAGGGGGCGCGATCAGCCCCAGCATTTT
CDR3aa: CASSGRGRDQPQHF

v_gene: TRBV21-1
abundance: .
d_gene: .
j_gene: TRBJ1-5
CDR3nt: TGTGCCAGCGAAACAGGGAGCGGCCGCAATCAGCCCCAGCATTTT
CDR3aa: CASETGSGRNQPQHF

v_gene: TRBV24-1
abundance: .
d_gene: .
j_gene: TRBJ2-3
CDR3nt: TGTGCCACCAGTGCAGACACAGATACGCAGTATTTT
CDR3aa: CATSADTDTQYF

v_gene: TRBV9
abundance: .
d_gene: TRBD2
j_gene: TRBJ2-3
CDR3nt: TGTGCCAGCAGCGTAGGTTCGGGGGGGAATTCAGATACGCAGTATTTT
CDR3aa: CASSVGSGGNSDTQYF

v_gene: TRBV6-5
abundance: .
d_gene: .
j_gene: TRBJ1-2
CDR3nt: TGTGCCAGCAGTTACTCGACTTCCGACTATGGCTACACCTTC
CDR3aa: CASSYSTSDYGYTF

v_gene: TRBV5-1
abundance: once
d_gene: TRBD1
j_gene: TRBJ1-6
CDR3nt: TGCGCCAGCAGCTATACAGGGGGTCAGGGTTCACCCCTCCACTTT
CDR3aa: CASSYTGGQGSPLHF

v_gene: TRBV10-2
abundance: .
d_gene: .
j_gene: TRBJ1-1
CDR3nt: TGCGCCAGCAGTGACAAACAGGGGAACACTGAAGCTTTCTTT
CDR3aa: CASSDKQGNTEAFF

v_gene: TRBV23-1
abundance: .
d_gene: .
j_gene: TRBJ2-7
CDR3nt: TGCGCCAGCAGTCAATCGCCCAGGGCCTACGAGCAGTACTTC
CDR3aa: CASSQSPRAYEQYF

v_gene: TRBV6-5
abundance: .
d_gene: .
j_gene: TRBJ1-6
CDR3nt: TGTGCCAGCAGCCGAGACAGAGATAATTCACCCCTCCACTTT
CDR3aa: CASSRDRDNSPLHF

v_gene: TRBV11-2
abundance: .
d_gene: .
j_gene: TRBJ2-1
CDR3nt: TGTGCCAGCAGCATAGGGCGGGCAACACCTTACAATGAGCAGTTCTTC
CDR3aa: CASSIGRATPYNEQFF

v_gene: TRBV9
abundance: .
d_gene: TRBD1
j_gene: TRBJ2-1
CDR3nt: TGTGCCAGCGCGGTAGGGGGCGGAAACAATGAGCAGTTCTTC
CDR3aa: CASAVGGGNNEQFF

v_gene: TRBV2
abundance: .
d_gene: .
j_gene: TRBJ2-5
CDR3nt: TGTGCCAGCAGGGAGGGGACCCAGTACTTC
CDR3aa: CASREGTQYF

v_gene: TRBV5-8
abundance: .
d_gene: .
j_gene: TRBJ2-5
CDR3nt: TGTGCCAGCAGCTTGGATGGGGGCGAAGAGACCCAGTACTTC
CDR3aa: CASSLDGGEETQYF

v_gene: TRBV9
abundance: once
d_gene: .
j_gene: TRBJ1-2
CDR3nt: TGTGCCAGCAGCCGGGGCCAGGGGTCCGGCTACACCTTC
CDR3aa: CASSRGQGSGYTF

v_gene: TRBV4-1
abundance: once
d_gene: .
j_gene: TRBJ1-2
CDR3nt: TGCGCCAGCAGCCAAGATCGCCCCACCGGAACCAGGGGCTATGGCTACACCTTC
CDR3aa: CASSQDRPTGTRGYGYTF

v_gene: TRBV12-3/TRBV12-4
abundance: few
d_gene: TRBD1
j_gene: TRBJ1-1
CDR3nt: TGTGCCAGCAGTGGGACAGTGAACACTGAAGCTTTCTTT
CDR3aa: CASSGTVNTEAFF

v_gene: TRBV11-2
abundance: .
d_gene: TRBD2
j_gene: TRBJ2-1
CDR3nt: TGTGCCAGCAGGAGCGGGGGTAACAATGAGCAGTTCTTC
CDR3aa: CASRSGGNNEQFF

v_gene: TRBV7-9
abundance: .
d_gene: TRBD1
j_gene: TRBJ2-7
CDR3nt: TGTGCCAGCAGCTTAGTTGGGGACAGGTCCAACTACGAGCAGTACTTC
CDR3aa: CASSLVGDRSNYEQYF

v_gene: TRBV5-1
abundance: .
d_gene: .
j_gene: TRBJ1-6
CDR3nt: TGCGCCAGCAGCTTGCTGGCAGGAAATAATTCACCCCTCCACTTT
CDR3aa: CASSLLAGNNSPLHF

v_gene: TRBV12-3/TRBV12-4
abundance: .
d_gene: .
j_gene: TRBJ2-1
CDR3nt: TGTGCCAGCAGTACGGACAGTAACAATGAGCAGTTCTTC
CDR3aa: CASSTDSNNEQFF

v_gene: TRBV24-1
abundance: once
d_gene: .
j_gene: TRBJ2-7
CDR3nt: TGTGCCACCAGTGACACCGCGACCTACGAGCAGTACTTC
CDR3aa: CATSDTATYEQYF

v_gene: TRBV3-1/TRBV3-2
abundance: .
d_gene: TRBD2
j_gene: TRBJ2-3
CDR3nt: TGTGCCAGCAGCCATTATAGTGGTAGCGGGGGGACCACAGATACGCAGTATTTT
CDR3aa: CASSHYSGSGGTTDTQYF

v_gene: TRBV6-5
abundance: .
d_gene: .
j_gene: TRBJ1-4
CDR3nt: TGTGCCAGCAGTCCACAGGCTCGTTATGAAAAACTGTTTTTT
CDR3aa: CASSPQARYEKLFF

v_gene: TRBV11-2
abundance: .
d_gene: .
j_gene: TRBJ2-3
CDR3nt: TGTGCCAGCAGCCCGGGTCGGCAGGGTTTAGATACGCAGTATTTT
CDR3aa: CASSPGRQGLDTQYF

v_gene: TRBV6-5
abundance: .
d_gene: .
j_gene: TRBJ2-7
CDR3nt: TGTGCCAGCAATCCTTTTCCACAGGGATACGAGCAGTACTTC
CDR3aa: CASNPFPQGYEQYF

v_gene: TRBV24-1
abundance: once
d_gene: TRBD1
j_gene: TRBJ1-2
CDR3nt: TGTGCCACCAGTGACCCGGGACAGGGGTACTATGGCTACACCTTC
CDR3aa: CATSDPGQGYYGYTF

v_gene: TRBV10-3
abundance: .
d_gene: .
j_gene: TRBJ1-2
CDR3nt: TGTGCCATCAGTGAGTCGGACAGACCCTATGGCTACACCTTC
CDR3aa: CAISESDRPYGYTF

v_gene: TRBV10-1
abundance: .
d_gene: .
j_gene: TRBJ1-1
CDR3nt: TGCGCCAGCAGTGGGGGGGGAGCTTTCTTT
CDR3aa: CASSGGGAFF

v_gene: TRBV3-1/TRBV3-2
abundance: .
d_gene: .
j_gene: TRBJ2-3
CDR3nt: TGTGCCAGCAGCTGGGGCGGAGGGGGGGGTGGCACAGATACGCAGTATTTT
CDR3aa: CASSWGGGGGGTDTQYF